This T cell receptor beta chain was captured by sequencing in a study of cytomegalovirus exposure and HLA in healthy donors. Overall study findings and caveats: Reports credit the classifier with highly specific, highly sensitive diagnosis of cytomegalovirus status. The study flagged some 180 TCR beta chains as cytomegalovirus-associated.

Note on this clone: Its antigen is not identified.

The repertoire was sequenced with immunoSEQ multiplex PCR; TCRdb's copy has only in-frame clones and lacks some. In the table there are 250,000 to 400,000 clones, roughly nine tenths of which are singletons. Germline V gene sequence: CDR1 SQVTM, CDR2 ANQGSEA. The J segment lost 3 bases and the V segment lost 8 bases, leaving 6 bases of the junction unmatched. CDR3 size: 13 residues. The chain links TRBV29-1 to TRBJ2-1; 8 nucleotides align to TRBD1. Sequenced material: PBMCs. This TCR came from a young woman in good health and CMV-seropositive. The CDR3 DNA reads TGCAGCACAAACAGGGGGGACTACAATGAGCAGTTCTTC. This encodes CSTNRGDYNEQFF.